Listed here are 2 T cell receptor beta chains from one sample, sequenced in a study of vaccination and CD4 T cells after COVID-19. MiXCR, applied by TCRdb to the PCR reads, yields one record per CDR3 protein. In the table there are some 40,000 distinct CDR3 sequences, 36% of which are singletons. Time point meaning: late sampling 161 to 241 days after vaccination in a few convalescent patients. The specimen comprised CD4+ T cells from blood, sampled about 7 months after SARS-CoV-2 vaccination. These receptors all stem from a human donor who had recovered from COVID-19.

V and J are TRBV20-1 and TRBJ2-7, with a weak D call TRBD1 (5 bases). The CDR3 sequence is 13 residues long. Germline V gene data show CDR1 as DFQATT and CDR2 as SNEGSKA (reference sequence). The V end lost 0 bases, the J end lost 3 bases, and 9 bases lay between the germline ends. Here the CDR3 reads CSARDPTVYEQYF. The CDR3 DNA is TGCAGTGCTAGAGATCCGACAGTCTACGAGCAGTACTTC.

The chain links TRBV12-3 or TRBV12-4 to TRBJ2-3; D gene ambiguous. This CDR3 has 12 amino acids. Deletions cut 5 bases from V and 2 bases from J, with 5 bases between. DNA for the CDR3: TGTGCCAGCAGTCGGACCACAGATACGCAGTATTTT. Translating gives CASSRTTDTQYF.